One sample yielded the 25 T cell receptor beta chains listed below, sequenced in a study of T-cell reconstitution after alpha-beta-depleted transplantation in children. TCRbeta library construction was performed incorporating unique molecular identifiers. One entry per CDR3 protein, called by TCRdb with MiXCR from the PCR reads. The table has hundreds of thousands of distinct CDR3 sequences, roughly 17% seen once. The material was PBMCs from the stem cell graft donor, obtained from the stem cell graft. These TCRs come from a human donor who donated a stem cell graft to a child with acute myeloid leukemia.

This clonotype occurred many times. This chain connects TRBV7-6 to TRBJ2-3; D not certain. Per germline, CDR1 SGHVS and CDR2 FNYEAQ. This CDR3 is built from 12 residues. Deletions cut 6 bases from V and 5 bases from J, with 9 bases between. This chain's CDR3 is CASSYVGDTQYF. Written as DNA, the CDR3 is TGTGCCAGCAGTTACGTAGGAGATACGCAGTATTTT.

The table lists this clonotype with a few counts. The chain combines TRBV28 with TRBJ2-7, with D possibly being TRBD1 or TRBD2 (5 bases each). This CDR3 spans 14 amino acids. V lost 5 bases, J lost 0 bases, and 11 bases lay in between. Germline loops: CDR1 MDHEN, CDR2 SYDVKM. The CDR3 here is CASSPGRSSYEQYV. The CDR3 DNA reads TGTGCCAGCAGTCCGGGACGGAGCTCCTACGAGCAGTACGTC.

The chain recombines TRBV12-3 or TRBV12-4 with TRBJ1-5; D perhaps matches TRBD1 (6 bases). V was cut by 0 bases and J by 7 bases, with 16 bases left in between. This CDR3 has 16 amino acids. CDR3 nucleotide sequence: TGTGCCAGCAGTTTAGCCCCGGGGGCAGATAGGCAGCCCCAGCATTTT. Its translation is CASSLAPGADRQPQHF.

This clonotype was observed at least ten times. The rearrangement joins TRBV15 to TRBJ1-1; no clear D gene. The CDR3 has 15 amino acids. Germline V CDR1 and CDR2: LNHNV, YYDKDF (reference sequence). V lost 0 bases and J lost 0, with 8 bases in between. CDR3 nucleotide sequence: TGTGCCACCAGCAGAGAACGGTATATGAACACTGAAGCTTTCTTT. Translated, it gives CATSRERYMNTEAFF.

CDR3 DNA: TGTGCCAGCAGCCAAGACGGCAGGGGGCTCGCTGAAGCTTTCTTT. This translates into CASSQDGRGLAEAFF. The V and J genes are TRBV3-1 and TRBJ1-1; 8 nucleotides line up with TRBD1. CDR1 and CDR2 (germline): LGHDT, YNNKEL (reference sequence). V dropped 0 bases and J dropped 6; count of bases not matched to a gene: 6. The CDR3 loop spans 15 amino acids. The full variable domain, with the rest looked up from reference TRBV3-1 and TRBJ1-1, is DTAVSQTPKYLVTQMGNDKSIKCEQNLGHDTMYWYKQDSKKFLKIMFSYNNKELIINETVPNRFSPKSPDKAHLNLHINSLELGDSAVYFCASSQDGRGLAEAFFGQGTRLTVV.

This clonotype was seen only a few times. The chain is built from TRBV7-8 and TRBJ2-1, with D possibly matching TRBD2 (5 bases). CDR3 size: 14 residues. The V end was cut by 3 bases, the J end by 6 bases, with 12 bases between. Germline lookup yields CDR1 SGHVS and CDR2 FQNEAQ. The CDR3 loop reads CASSFPARGNEQFF. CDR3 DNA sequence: TGTGCCAGCAGCTTTCCAGCTCGGGGCAATGAGCAGTTCTTC.

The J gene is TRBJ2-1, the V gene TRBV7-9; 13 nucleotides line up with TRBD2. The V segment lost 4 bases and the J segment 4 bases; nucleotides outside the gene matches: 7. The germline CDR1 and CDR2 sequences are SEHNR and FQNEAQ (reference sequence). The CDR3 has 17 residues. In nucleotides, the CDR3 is TGTGCCAGCAGCTACCTACCGGGACTAGCGGGGTACAATGAGCAGTTCTTC. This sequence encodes CASSYLPGLAGYNEQFF.

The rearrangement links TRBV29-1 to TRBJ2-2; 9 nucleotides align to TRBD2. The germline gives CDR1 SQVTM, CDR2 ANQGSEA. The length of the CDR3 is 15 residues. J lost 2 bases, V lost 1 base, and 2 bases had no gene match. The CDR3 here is CSVEGRGGNTGELFF. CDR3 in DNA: TGCAGCGTTGAAGGGCGGGGGGGAAACACCGGGGAGCTGTTTTTT.

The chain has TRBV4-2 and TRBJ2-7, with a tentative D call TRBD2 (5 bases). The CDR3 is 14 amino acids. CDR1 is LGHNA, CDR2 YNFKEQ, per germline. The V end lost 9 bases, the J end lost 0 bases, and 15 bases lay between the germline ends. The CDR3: CARGPGIFSYEQYF. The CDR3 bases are TGTGCCAGGGGCCCCGGGATATTCTCCTACGAGCAGTACTTC.

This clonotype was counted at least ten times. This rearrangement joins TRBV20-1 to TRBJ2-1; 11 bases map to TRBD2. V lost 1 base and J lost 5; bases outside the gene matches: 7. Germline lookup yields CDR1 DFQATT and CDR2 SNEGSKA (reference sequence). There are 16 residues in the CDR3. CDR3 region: CSARGLSGGADNEQFF. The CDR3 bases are TGCAGTGCTAGAGGCCTTAGCGGGGGGGCCGACAATGAGCAGTTCTTC.

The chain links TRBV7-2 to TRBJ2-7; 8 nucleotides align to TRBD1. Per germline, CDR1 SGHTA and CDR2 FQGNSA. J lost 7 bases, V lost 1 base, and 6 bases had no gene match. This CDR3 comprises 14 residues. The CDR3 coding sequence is TGTGCCAGCAGCTTAGGGACAGGGTGGTTGGAGCAGTACTTC. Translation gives CASSLGTGWLEQYF.

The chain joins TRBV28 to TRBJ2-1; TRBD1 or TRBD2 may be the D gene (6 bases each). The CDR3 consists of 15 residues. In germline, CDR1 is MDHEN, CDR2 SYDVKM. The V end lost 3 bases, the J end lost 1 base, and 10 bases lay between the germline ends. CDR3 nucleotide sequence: TGTGCCAGCAGTTTTCGGGGGCGGTCCTACAATGAGCAGTTCTTC. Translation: CASSFRGRSYNEQFF. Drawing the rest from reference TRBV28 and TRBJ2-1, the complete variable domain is DVKVTQSSRYLVKRTGEKVFLECVQDMDHENMFWYRQDPGLGLRLIYFSYDVKMKEKGDIPEGYSVSREKKERFSLILESASTNQTSMYLCASSFRGRSYNEQFFGPGTRLTVL.

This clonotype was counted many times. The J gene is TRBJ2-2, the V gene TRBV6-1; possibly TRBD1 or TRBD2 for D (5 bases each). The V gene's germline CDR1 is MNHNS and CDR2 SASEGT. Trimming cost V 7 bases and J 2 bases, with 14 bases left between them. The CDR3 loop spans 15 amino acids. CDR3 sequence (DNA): TGTGCCAGCACCTCAAGGGGAGTAAACACCGGGGAGCTGTTTTTT. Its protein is CASTSRGVNTGELFF.

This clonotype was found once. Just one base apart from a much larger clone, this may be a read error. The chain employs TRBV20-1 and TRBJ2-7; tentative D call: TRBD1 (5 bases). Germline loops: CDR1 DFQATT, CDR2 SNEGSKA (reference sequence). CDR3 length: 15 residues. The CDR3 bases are TGCAGTGTCGCCCCGCCGCAGGGTGGATCCTACGTGCAGTACTTC. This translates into CSVAPPQGGSYVQYF.

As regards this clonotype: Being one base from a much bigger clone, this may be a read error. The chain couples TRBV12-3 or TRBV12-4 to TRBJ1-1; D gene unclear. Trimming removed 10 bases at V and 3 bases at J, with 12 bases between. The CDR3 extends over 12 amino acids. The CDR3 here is CAIGHEDTEAFF. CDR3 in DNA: TGTGCCATCGGTCACGAGGACACTGAAGCTTTCTTT.

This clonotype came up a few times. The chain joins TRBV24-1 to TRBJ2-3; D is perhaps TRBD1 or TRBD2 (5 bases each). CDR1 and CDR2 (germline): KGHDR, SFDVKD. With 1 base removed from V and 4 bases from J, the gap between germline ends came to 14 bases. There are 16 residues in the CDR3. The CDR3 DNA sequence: TGTGCCACCAGTGATTTTCAGGGACCAGCAGCAGATACGCAGTATTTT. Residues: CATSDFQGPAADTQYF.

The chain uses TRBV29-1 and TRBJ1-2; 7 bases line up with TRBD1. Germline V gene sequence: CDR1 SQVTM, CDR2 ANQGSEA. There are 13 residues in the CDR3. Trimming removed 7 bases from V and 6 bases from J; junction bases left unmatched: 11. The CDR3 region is CSARTGANNGYTF. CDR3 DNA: TGCAGCGCCCGGACAGGTGCCAACAATGGCTACACCTTC.

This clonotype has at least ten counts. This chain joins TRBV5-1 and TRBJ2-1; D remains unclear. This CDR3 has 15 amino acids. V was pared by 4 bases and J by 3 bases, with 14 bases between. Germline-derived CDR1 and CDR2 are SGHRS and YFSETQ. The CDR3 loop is CASSGRPTYYNEQFF. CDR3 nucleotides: TGCGCCAGCAGCGGCCGGCCCACTTACTACAATGAGCAGTTCTTC.

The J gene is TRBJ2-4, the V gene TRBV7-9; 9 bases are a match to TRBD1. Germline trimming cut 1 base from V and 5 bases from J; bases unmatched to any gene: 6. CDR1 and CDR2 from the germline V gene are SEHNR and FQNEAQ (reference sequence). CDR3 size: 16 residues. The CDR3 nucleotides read TGTGCCAGCAGCTTAGAGTTCGGACAGGGGCAAAACATTCAGTACTTC. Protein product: CASSLEFGQGQNIQYF.

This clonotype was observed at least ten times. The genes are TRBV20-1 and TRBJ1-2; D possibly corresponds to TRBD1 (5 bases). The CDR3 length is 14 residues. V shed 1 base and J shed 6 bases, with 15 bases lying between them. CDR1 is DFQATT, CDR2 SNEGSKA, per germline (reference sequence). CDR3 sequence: CSARGRRGPDGYTF. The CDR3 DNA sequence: TGCAGTGCTAGAGGCCGCCGGGGACCCGATGGCTACACCTTC.

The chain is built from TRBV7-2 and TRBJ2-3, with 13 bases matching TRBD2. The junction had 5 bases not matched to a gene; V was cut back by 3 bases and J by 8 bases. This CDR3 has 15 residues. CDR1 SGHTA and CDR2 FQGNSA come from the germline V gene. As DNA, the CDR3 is TGTGCCAGCAGCTTGGGGACTAGCGGGGTGGGTACGCAGTATTTT. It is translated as CASSLGTSGVGTQYF.

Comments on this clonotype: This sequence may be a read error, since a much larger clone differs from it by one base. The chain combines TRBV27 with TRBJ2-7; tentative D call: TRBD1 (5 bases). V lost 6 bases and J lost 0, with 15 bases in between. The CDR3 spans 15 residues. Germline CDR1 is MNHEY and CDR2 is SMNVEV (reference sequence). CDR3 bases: TGTGCCAGCAGCGTAACAGGTCAATTCTCCTACGAGCAGTACTTC. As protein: CASSVTGQFSYEQYF.

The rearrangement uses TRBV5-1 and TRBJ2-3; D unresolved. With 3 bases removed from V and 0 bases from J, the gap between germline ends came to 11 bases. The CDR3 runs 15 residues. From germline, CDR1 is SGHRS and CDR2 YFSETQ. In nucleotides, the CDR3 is TGCGCCAGCAGCTCCTATACCGCTAGCACAGATACGCAGTATTTT. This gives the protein CASSSYTASTDTQYF.

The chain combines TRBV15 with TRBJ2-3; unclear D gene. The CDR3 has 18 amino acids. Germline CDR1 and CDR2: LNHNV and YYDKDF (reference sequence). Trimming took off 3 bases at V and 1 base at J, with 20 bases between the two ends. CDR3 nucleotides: TGTGCCACCAGCAGCGCCTTCGGGCCCTATCGAGGCACAGATACGCAGTATTTT. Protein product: CATSSAFGPYRGTDTQYF.

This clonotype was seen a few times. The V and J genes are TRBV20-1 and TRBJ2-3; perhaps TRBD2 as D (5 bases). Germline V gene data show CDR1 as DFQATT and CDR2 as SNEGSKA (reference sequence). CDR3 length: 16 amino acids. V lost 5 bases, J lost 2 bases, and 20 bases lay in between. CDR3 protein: CSAHPPGPGNTDTQYF. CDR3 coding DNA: TGCAGTGCTCACCCTCCCGGCCCGGGAAACACAGATACGCAGTATTTT.